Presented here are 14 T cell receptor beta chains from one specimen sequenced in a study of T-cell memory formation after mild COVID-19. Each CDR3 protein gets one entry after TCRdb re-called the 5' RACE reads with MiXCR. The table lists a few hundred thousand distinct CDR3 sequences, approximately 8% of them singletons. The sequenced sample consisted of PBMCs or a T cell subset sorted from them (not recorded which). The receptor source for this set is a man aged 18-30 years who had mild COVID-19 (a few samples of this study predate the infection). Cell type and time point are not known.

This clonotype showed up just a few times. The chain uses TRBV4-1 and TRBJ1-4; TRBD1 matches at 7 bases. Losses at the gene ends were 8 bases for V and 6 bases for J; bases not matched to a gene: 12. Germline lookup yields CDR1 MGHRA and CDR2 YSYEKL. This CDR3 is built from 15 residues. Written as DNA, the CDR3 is TGCGCCAGCCGCGCACTTCAGGGGGAAGATGAAAAACTGTTTTTT. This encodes CASRALQGEDEKLFF.

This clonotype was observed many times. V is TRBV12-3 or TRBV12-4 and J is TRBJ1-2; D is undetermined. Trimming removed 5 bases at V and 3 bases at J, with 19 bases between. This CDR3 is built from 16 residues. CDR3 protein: CASSPTGPQTYYGYTF. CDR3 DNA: TGTGCCAGCAGTCCAACCGGGCCTCAGACCTACTATGGCTACACCTTC.

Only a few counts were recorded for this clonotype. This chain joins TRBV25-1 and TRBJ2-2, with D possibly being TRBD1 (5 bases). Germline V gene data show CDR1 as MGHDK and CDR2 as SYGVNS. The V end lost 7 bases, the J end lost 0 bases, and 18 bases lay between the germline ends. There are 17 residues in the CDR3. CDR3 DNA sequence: TGTGCCAGCACCCAGGAAGGGGTCGCTTCGAACACCGGGGAGCTGTTTTTT. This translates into CASTQEGVASNTGELFF.

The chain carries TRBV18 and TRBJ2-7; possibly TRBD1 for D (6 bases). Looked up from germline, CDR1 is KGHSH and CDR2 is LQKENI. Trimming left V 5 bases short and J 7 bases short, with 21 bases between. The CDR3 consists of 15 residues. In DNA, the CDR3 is TGTGCCAGCTCAAAGACTGGACAGACCCTGAGGGAGCAGTACTTC. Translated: CASSKTGQTLREQYF.

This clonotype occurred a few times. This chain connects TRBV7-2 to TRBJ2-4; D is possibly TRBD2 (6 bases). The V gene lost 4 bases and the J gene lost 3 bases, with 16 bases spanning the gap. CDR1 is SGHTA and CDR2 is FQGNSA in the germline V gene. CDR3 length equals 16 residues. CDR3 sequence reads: CASSSAAGRLKNIQYF. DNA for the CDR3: TGTGCCAGCAGCTCGGCCGCGGGGCGGCTCAAAAACATTCAGTACTTC.

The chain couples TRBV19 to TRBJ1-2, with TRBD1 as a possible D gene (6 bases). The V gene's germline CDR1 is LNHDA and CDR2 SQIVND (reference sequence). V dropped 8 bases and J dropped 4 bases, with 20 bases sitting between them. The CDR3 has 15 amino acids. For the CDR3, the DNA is TGTGCCAGTGGGGGCCGAAGGGATAAGGGCTATGGCTACACCTTC. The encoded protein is CASGGRRDKGYGYTF.

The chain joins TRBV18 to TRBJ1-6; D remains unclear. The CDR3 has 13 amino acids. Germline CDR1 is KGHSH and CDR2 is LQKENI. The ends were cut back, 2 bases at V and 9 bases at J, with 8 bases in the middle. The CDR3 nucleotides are TGTGCCAGCTCACCAGATCGCCCTTCACCCCTCCACTTT. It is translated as CASSPDRPSPLHF.

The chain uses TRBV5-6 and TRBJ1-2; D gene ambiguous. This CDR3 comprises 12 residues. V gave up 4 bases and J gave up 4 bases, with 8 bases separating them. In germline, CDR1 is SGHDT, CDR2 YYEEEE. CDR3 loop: CASSPRTYGYTF. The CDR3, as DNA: TGTGCCAGCAGCCCGAGGACCTATGGCTACACCTTC. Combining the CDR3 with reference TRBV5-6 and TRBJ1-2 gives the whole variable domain DAGVTQSPTHLIKTRGQQVTLRCSPKSGHDTVSWYQQALGQGPQFIFQYYEEEERQRGNFPDRFSGHQFPNYSSELNVNALLLGDSALYLCASSPRTYGYTFGSGTRLTVV.

CDR3 nucleotide sequence: TGCAGTGCTCCCCTAGCGGGGGGGATTAGGTACAATGAGCAGTTCTTC. This sequence encodes CSAPLAGGIRYNEQFF. The V gene is TRBV20-1, the J gene TRBJ2-1, with 12 bases that match TRBD2. CDR1 is DFQATT, CDR2 SNEGSKA, per germline (reference sequence). The CDR3 totals 16 residues. The V gene end was trimmed by 5 bases and the J gene end by 4 bases; junction bases not matched to a gene: 9.

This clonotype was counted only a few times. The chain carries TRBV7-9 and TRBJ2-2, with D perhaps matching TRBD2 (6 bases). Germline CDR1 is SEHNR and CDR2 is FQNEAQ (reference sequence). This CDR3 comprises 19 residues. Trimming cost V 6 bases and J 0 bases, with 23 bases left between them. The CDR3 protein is CASSTTQEGRYPNTGELFF. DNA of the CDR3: TGTGCCAGCAGTACGACACAGGAGGGGCGCTATCCGAACACCGGGGAGCTGTTTTTT.

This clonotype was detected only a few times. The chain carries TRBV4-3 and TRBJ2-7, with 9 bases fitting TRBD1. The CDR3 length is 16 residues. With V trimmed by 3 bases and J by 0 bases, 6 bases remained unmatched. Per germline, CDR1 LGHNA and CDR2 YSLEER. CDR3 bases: TGCGCCAGCAGCCAGGCTGACAGGGGGGCCTCCTACGAGCAGTACTTC. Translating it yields CASSQADRGASYEQYF.

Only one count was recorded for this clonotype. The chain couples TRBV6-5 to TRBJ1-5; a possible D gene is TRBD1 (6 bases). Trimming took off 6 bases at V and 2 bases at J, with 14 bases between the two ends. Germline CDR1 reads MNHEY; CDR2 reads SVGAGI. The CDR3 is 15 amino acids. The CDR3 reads CASSRLEGGNQPQHF. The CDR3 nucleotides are TGTGCCAGCAGCCGGCTTGAGGGGGGCAATCAGCCCCAGCATTTT.

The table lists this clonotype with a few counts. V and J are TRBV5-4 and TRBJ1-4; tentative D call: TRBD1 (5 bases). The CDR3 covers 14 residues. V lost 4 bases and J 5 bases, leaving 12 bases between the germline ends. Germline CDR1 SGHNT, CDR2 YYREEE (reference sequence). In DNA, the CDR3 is TGTGCCAGCAGCCTCGGGACGGCCAATGAAAAACTGTTTTTT. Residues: CASSLGTANEKLFF. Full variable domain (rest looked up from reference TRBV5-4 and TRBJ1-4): ETGVTQSPTHLIKTRGQQVTLRCSSQSGHNTVSWYQQALGQGPQFIFQYYREEENGRGNFPPRFSGLQFPNYSSELNVNALELDDSALYLCASSLGTANEKLFFGSGTQLSVL.

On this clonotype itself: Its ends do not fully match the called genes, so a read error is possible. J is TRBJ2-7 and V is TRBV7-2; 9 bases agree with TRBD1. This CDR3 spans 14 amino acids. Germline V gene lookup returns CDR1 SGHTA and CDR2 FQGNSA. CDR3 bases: TGTGCCAGCAGCTACCGACAGGGGGGGTACGATCAGTACTTC. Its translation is CASSYRQGGYDQYF.